What follows are 13 T cell receptor beta chains derived from one specimen sequenced in a study of blood T cells in healthy people across ages. Then a second PCR, running about 7 to 11 cycles, was carried out with a sample-barcoded 5' primer and a J-beta primer mix. TCRdb analysed the 5' RACE reads with MiXCR anew, one entry per CDR3 protein. The sample holds approximately 820,000 distinct CDR3 sequences, under 45% seen once. Source material: blood. The receptors were gathered from a man aged 55 to 70 in good health.

The genes are TRBV6-2 or TRBV6-3 and TRBJ2-7; D ambiguous. The CDR3 is made up of 14 amino acids. V lost 0 bases and J 3 bases, leaving 9 bases between the germline ends. Germline V lookup: CDR1 MNHEY, CDR2 SVGEGT. This CDR3 reads CASSYSIPRYEQYF. The CDR3 nucleotides read TGTGCCAGCAGTTACTCGATCCCACGCTACGAGCAGTACTTC.

The CDR3 is CASSPVAGGSTDTQYF. As DNA, the CDR3 is TGTGCCAGCAGCCCTGTAGCGGGGGGGAGCACAGATACGCAGTATTTT. The chain recombines TRBV7-8 with TRBJ2-3, with 11 bases that match TRBD2. The V and J ends lost 5 bases and 0 bases, in that order; junction bases with no gene match: 4. The CDR3 runs to 16 residues. Germline V gene sequence: CDR1 SGHVS, CDR2 FQNEAQ.

This clonotype has at least ten counts. The V and J genes are TRBV6-6 and TRBJ1-1; no reliable D call. Germline V lookup: CDR1 MNHNY, CDR2 SVGAGI (reference sequence). The CDR3 loop spans 12 amino acids. V was shortened by 2 bases and J by 7 bases, with 8 bases between the two germline ends. As DNA, the CDR3 is TGTGCCAGCAGTTACCCCCGGAATGAAGCTTTCTTT. Its protein is CASSYPRNEAFF.

The chain carries TRBV7-9 and TRBJ2-6; the match to TRBD1 covers 8 bases. The CDR3 sequence is 19 residues long. Germline-derived CDR1 and CDR2 are SEHNR and FQNEAQ (reference sequence). V gave up 1 base and J gave up 0 bases; unmatched junction bases: 8. The CDR3 bases are TGTGCCAGCAGCTTAGGGTACGGGACAGGTGTCTCTGGGGCCAACGTCCTGACTTTC. It encodes CASSLGYGTGVSGANVLTF. The whole variable domain, filled in from reference TRBV7-9 and TRBJ2-6, reads DTGVSQNPRHKITKRGQNVTFRCDPISEHNRLYWYRQTLGQGPEFLTYFQNEAQLEKSRLLSDRFSAERPKGSFSTLEIQRTEQGDSAMYLCASSLGYGTGVSGANVLTFGAGSRLTVL.

The J gene is TRBJ1-1, the V gene TRBV24-1; D ambiguous. V shed 0 bases and J shed 11 bases, with 6 bases lying between them. Germline V gives CDR1 KGHDR, CDR2 SFDVKD. The CDR3 spans 11 residues. The CDR3 region is CATSDLGEAFF. In nucleotides, the CDR3 is TGTGCCACCAGTGATTTGGGTGAGGCTTTCTTT.

The gene calls are TRBV5-1 and TRBJ2-5; D not resolved. Per germline, CDR1 SGHRS and CDR2 YFSETQ. V gave up 0 bases and J gave up 11 bases, with 26 bases separating them. This CDR3 is built from 17 residues. Here the CDR3 reads CASSLGRVSQIHNEQYF. The CDR3 coding sequence is TGCGCCAGCAGCTTGGGTCGTGTCTCCCAAATACACAATGAGCAGTACTTC.

The chain uses TRBV9 and TRBJ2-7; 11 nucleotides match TRBD2. The DNA matches TRBJ2-5 better at its end, which makes the J call doubtful. This CDR3 is 16 amino acids long. The germline V gene encodes CDR1 SGDLS and CDR2 YYNGEE. CDR3 in DNA: TGTGCCAGCAGCGTAACCACTAGCGGGGGATGGGGGACCCAGTACTTC. Amino acids: CASSVTTSGGWGTQYF.

This chain joins TRBV7-2 and TRBJ2-4; D possibly corresponds to TRBD2 (6 bases). The end of the DNA is better explained by TRBJ2-7, so the J call may be wrong. This CDR3 contains 17 residues. Germline values: CDR1 SGHTA, CDR2 FQGNSA. This CDR3 is CASSFYPMDSGGLEQYF. The CDR3 region has the DNA TGTGCCAGCAGCTTCTACCCCATGGACTCCGGGGGACTCGAGCAGTACTTC.

The rearrangement links TRBV6-8 to TRBJ1-4, with 9 positions matching TRBD1. The ends lost 11 bases at V and 0 bases at J; junction bases unmatched: 16. The CDR3 has 18 residues. Germline V gives CDR1 MNHGY, CDR2 SAAAGT. The DNA for the CDR3 is TGTGCCCGAGGGACAGGGCGAAAAACGACTGCAACTAATGAAAAACTGTTTTTT. This gives the protein CARGTGRKTTATNEKLFF.

There are a few counts of this clonotype. The genes are TRBV12-3 or TRBV12-4 and TRBJ2-7; TRBD1 aligns across 9 bases. CDR3 length: 17 residues. Trimming removed 2 bases from V and 1 base from J; junction bases left unmatched: 9. Written as DNA, the CDR3 is TGTGCCAGCAGTTTACGTGGGCCGGGACAGGGTTCCTACGAGCAGTACTTC. It encodes CASSLRGPGQGSYEQYF.

The gene calls are TRBV5-5 and TRBJ1-6; 10 nucleotides align to TRBD1. From germline, CDR1 is SGHKS and CDR2 YYEKEE (reference sequence). This CDR3 comprises 15 residues. After removal of 4 bases from V and 12 bases from J, the junction contained 10 bases not matched to a gene. The CDR3 protein is CASSPGTGDLGPLHF. The CDR3 DNA is TGTGCCAGCAGCCCAGGGACAGGGGATCTCGGACCCCTCCACTTT.

The chain combines TRBV20-1 with TRBJ2-5; 10 nucleotides agree with TRBD2. The CDR3 totals 15 residues. Trimming at V came to 3 bases and at J to 11 bases, leaving 15 bases not matched to a gene. Germline assignment: CDR1 DFQATT and CDR2 SNEGSKA (reference sequence). Here the CDR3 reads CSARGGAGGKGEQYF. DNA of the CDR3: TGCAGTGCTAGGGGAGGAGCGGGGGGGAAGGGTGAGCAGTACTTC.

The sample holds a few counts of this clonotype. The genes are TRBV7-9 and TRBJ2-3; TRBD1 or TRBD2 may be the D gene (5 bases each). The CDR3 extends over 15 amino acids. Trimming stripped 5 bases from V and 3 bases from J, with 15 bases between. CDR1 SEHNR and CDR2 FQNEAQ come from the germline V gene (reference sequence). CDR3 DNA sequence: TGTGCCAGCAGCCACATCGAGGGGTTGACAGATACGCAGTATTTT. Its protein is CASSHIEGLTDTQYF.